What follows describes a single T cell receptor (beta chain). Its antigen is unknown. The data belong to a study of response to subunit inactivated influenza vaccine. The CDR3 runs to 16 residues. The J segment lost 5 bases and the V segment lost 1 base, leaving 9 bases of the junction unmatched. Looked up from germline, CDR1 is SGHTA and CDR2 is FQGNSA. General observations from the study: With each seasonal influenza vaccination, the authors suggested, few new T cells are recruited.

TCRdb reanalysed the RT-PCR reads using MiXCR and keeps one entry per CDR3 protein. Here the sample spans over 400,000 distinct CDR3 sequences, 11% being singletons. The input for sequencing was PBMCs from blood, taken roughly 45 days after vaccination. The receptor's source is a man aged 50 to 59 who received an inactivated influenza vaccine. This chain joins TRBV7-2 and TRBJ2-5; 8 bases map to TRBD2. The CDR3 nucleotides are TGTGCCAGCAGCTTAGTGTCGGGGGGGCCCCGTGAGACCCAGTACTTC. This encodes CASSLVSGGPRETQYF.